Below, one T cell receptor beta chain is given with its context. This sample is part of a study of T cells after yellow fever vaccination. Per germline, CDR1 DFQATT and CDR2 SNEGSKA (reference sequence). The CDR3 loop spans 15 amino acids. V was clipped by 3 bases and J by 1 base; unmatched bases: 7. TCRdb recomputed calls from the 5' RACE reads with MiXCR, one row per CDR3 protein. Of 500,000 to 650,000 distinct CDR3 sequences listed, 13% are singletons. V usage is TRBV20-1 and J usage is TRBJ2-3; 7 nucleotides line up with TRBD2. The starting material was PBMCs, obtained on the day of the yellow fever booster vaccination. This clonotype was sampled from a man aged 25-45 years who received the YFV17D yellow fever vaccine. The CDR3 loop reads CSASGRLVGTDTQYF. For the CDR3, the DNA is TGCAGTGCTAGCGGGAGGTTAGTCGGCACAGATACGCAGTATTTT.